The 9 T cell receptor beta chains given below trace back to one sample, sequenced in a study of response to subunit inactivated influenza vaccine. TCRdb called the RT-PCR reads again in MiXCR, with one record for every CDR3 protein. The sample consists of hundreds of thousands of distinct CDR3 sequences, around 13% of them appearing once. Source: PBMCs from blood, taken roughly 15 days before vaccination. The receptor set was obtained from a man aged 50 to 60 who received an inactivated influenza vaccine.

The rearrangement uses TRBV18 and TRBJ2-3, with 10 bases lining up with TRBD2. V dropped 5 bases and J dropped 6; count of bases not matched to a gene: 14. This CDR3 has 17 amino acids. Per the germline V gene, CDR1 is KGHSH and CDR2 is LQKENI. This CDR3 is CASSSRSGSGRDDTQYF. The CDR3 coding sequence is TGTGCCAGCTCATCCCGCAGCGGAAGCGGGAGGGACGATACGCAGTATTTT.

V and J are TRBV5-1 and TRBJ2-6; maybe TRBD1 (6 bases). The CDR3 is 18 residues long. V dropped 0 bases and J dropped 1 base, with 14 bases sitting between them. The V gene's germline CDR1 is SGHRS and CDR2 YFSETQ. The CDR3 DNA sequence: TGCGCCAGCAGCTTGGTTGGGGGCTTAGGATCTGGGGCCAACGTCCTGACTTTC. This translates into CASSLVGGLGSGANVLTF.

This chain joins TRBV4-1 and TRBJ2-1; either TRBD1 or TRBD2 may fit D (5 bases each). This CDR3 spans 13 amino acids. Per the germline V gene, CDR1 is MGHRA and CDR2 is YSYEKL. V lost 0 bases and J lost 10, with 10 bases in between. CDR3 in amino acids: CASSQELGGEQFF. The CDR3 DNA follows: TGCGCCAGCAGCCAAGAGCTTGGGGGAGAGCAGTTCTTC.

This clonotype was counted only a few times. The chain combines TRBV7-9 with TRBJ2-3; TRBD1 is a possible D gene (7 bases). The CDR3 is 13 amino acids. V was trimmed by 5 bases and J by 5 bases, leaving 11 bases between them. Per germline, CDR1 SEHNR and CDR2 FQNEAQ (reference sequence). The CDR3 region has the DNA TGTGCCAGCAGCGGGGGGACAGAAGATACGCAGTATTTT. Translating it yields CASSGGTEDTQYF.

The rearrangement joins TRBV4-3 to TRBJ2-7; TRBD1 matches at 8 bases. Germline-derived CDR1 and CDR2 are LGHNA and YSLEER. This CDR3 is built from 14 residues. V lost 5 bases to trimming and J lost 5 bases; unmatched junction nucleotides: 8. For the CDR3, the DNA is TGCGCCAGCAGCTTGTGGACAGGGAGTGACGAGCAGTACTTC. Its translation: CASSLWTGSDEQYF.

Many counts were recorded for this clonotype. The chain employs TRBV20-1 and TRBJ2-1; D uncertain. Germline lookup yields CDR1 DFQATT and CDR2 SNEGSKA (reference sequence). The CDR3 covers 15 residues. Trimming shortened V by 3 bases and J by 3 bases, and 15 bases separated the two germline ends. The CDR3 DNA reads as TGCAGTGCTAGTGATCTCGGGTTCTACTACAATGAGCAGTTCTTC. It encodes CSASDLGFYYNEQFF.

This clonotype was counted only a few times. The chain links TRBV20-1 to TRBJ2-2; D remains unclear. The CDR3 is 13 residues long. Germline V gives CDR1 DFQATT, CDR2 SNEGSKA (reference sequence). The V gene lost 0 bases and the J gene lost 4 bases, with 6 bases spanning the gap. For the CDR3, the DNA is TGCAGTGCTAGAGATACGGGCACCGGGGAGCTGTTTTTT. Its protein product is CSARDTGTGELFF.

This clonotype was counted many times. J is TRBJ1-3 and V is TRBV5-1, with D unresolved. This CDR3 has 14 amino acids. Trimming took 1 base from V and 0 from J, leaving 5 bases between them. Germline CDR1 is SGHRS and CDR2 is YFSETQ. The CDR3 coding sequence is TGCGCCAGCAGCTTGTGGCACTCTGGAAACACCATATATTTT. As protein: CASSLWHSGNTIYF.

Many counts were recorded for this clonotype. V usage is TRBV19 and J usage is TRBJ1-2; D unclear. The CDR3 has 14 amino acids. Germline-derived CDR1 and CDR2 are LNHDA and SQIVND (reference sequence). The V end lost 6 bases, the J end lost 4 bases, and 15 bases lay between the germline ends. The CDR3 DNA is TGTGCCAGTAGGAGAAGGGAATTAGGCTATGGCTACACCTTC. Translation: CASRRRELGYGYTF. Supplemented by reference TRBV19 and TRBJ1-2, the full variable domain reads DGGITQSPKYLFRKEGQNVTLSCEQNLNHDAMYWYRQDPGQGLRLIYYSQIVNDFQKGDIAEGYSVSREKKESFPLTVTSAQKNPTAFYLCASRRRELGYGYTFGSGTRLTVV.